The table lists the clone carrying this T cell receptor beta chain with a few counts. This specimen comes from a study of patients and donors after allogeneic stem cell transplantation. Using its own MiXCR run on the RT-PCR reads, TCRdb lists one record per CDR3 protein. Of 900,000 to 1,000,000 distinct CDR3 sequences in the sample, roughly 18% were seen once. Germline V gives CDR1 LGHDT, CDR2 YNNKEL (reference sequence). The CDR3 has 13 amino acids. V lost 3 bases and J lost 7, with 10 bases in between. This sequence joins TRBV3-1 and TRBJ2-1; possibly TRBD2 for D (5 bases). The source is a human donor who was either an allogeneic HSCT recipient or a stem cell or donor lymphocyte infusion donor (not recorded which). It is not recorded whose cells these are; they may come from a transplant donor. Sequencing was carried out using blood, either unsorted or a sorted T cell fraction (not recorded which). Here the CDR3 reads CASSQKQRNEQFF. As DNA, the CDR3 is TGTGCCAGCAGCCAGAAGCAGCGGAATGAGCAGTTCTTC.